The clone carrying this T cell receptor (beta chain) showed up just a few times. The record originates from a study of spatial heterogeneity in lung cancer. In TCRdb, the 5' RACE reads were re-called with MiXCR into one record per CDR3 protein. The repertoire holds about 120,000 distinct CDR3 sequences, with more than 10% as singletons. Time point specified: blood at routine non-recurrence follow-up after resection. The input material, whole RNA from tumor, nontumor lung or frozen PBMC, was sequenced unsorted. V was clipped by 0 bases and J by 14 bases, with 6 bases between them. The germline gives CDR1 KGHDR, CDR2 SFDVKD. This CDR3 region has 11 residues.

The V gene is TRBV24-1, the J gene TRBJ2-2; D is ambiguous. The receptor's source is a male donor with early-stage non-small cell lung cancer. Sequencing used PBMCs, obtained at follow-up. The CDR3 nucleotides read TGTGCCACCAGTGATTTGGACTTCCTGTTTTTT. It specifies CATSDLDFLFF.